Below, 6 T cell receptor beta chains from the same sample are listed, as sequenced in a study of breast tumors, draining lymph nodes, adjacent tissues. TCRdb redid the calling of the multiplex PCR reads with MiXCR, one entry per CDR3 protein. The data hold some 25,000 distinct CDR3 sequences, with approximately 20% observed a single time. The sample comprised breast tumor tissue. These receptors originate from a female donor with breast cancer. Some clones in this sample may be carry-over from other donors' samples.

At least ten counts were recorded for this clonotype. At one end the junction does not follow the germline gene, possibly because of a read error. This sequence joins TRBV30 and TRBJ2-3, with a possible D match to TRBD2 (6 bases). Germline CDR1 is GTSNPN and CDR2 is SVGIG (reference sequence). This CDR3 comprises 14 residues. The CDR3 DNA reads TGTGCCTGGAGTGTCCCCCTTGGCGGGACCTCCCTGCTTTTT. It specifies CAWSVPLGGTSLLF.

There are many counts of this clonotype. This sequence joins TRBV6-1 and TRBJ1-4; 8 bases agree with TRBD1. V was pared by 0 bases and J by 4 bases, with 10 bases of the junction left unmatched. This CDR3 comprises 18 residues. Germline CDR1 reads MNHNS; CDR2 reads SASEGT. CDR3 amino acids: CASSEATGQGSGNEKLFF. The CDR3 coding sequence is TGTGCCAGCAGTGAAGCTACCGGACAGGGTAGTGGTAATGAAAAACTGTTTTTT.

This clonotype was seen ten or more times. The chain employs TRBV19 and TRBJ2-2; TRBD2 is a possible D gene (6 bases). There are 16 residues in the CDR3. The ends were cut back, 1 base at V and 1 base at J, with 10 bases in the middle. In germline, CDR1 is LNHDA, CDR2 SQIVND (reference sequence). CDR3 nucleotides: TGTGCCAGTAGTATAGTAGCGGACAAGAACACCGGGGAGCTGTTTTTT. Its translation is CASSIVADKNTGELFF.

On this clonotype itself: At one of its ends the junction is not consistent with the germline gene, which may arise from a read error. The CDR3 DNA reads as TGTGCCAGCAGCCCCGGGACAGGGGTAGCCAAAAACACTCAGTACTTC. Protein: CASSPGTGVAKNTQYF. The chain uses TRBV6-1 and TRBJ2-4; TRBD1 aligns across 10 bases. The CDR3 loop spans 16 amino acids. Germline assignment: CDR1 MNHNS and CDR2 SASEGT.

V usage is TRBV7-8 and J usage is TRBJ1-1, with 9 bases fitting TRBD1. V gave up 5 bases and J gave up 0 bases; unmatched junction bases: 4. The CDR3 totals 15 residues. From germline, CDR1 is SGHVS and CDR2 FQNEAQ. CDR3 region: CASSLGQGLNTEAFF. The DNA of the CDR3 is TGTGCCAGCAGCCTTGGACAGGGGCTGAACACTGAAGCTTTCTTT.

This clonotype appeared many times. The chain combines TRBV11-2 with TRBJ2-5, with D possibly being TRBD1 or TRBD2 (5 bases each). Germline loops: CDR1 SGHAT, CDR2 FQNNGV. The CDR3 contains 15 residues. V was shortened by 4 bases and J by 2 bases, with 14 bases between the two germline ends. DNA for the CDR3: TGTGCCAGCAGCTCGCCGGGGACGCCTCAAGAGACCCAGTACTTC. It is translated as CASSSPGTPQETQYF.